This note documents a single T cell receptor beta chain sequence. These data come from a study of blood T cell repertoires in COVID-19. CDR1 is SGHTA and CDR2 is FQGNSA in the germline V gene. CDR3 length equals 16 residues. Trimming removed 0 bases from V and 4 bases from J; junction bases left unmatched: 5. Generated by immunoSEQ multiplex PCR, the TCRdb table keeps only in-frame clones and is missing some. The sample has 200,000 to 250,000 clones, 80% to 85% seen once. Material for sequencing was peripheral blood. This sequence was found in a woman older than 75 with COVID-19, enrolled during active disease. The chain carries TRBV7-2 and TRBJ1-2; 10 bases match TRBD1. CDR3 nucleotide sequence: TGTGCCAGCAGCTTAGCGCTCGGGACAGGGGCCTATGGCTACACCTTC. Translating it yields CASSLALGTGAYGYTF.